This T cell receptor (beta chain) was retrieved from a study of T-cell memory formation after mild COVID-19. Broader study findings: Contracting CD8+ clones were enriched in EMRA, CD4+ mainly in CM and EM. The authors did not confirm SARS-CoV-2 specificity of second-wave clones peaking day 37. Pre-infection memory showed some responding clones, and this suggested that cross-reactive memory joined. A balance of CD4 and CD8 characterized clones contracting day 15 to 85, whereas later expanders leaned CD4+.

One entry per CDR3 protein, called by TCRdb with MiXCR from the 5' RACE reads. The profile shows 5,500 to 6,500 distinct CDR3 sequences, 20% to 25% of them singletons. This clonotype is classed as medium-sized. The target antigen is unknown. This clonotype was obtained from an adult woman who had mild COVID-19 (a few samples of this study predate the infection). Cell type and time point are not known. The material sequenced was PBMCs or a T cell subset sorted from them (not recorded which).

Here the CDR3 reads CSARDLGEEVVKGYTF. The CDR3 nucleotides are TGCAGTGCTAGAGATCTCGGGGAAGAAGTCGTGAAGGGCTACACCTTC. V is TRBV20-1 and J is TRBJ1-2; D unclear. This CDR3 is built from 16 residues. Germline assignment: CDR1 DFQATT and CDR2 SNEGSKA (reference sequence). Between the trimmed V and J ends, which lost 0 bases and 8 bases, there was a span of 22 bases.